This T cell receptor (beta chain) is from a study of cytomegalovirus exposure and HLA in healthy donors. The overall study: Some 91 million unique TCRs from HLA-typed donors were held in an early release of data.

Germline CDR1 and CDR2: LGHNA and YSLEER. V was cut by 2 bases and J by 9 bases, with 19 bases left in between. CDR3 length: 15 residues. Notes on the study in general: The authors confirmed in vitro that a few CMV-associated chains were specific for CMV antigens. A later analysis by the authors found several of the most significant clusters apparently linked to common viral pathogens.

The study ran its PCR with 60 Vbeta and 13 Jbeta primers. This table comes from immunoSEQ multiplex PCR, and its TCRdb copy is limited to in-frame clones, with some not included. The table records 160,000 or so clones, 72% of them present only once. This clone was counted once. No antigen is known for it. Sample: PBMCs. The sequence was obtained from a human donor in good health. The V call is TRBV4-3, the J call TRBJ1-1; D is uncertain. CDR3 DNA sequence: TGCGCCAGCAGCCAATCTCTTCTTGGGCCGGGAAAAGCTTTCTTT. It specifies CASSQSLLGPGKAFF.